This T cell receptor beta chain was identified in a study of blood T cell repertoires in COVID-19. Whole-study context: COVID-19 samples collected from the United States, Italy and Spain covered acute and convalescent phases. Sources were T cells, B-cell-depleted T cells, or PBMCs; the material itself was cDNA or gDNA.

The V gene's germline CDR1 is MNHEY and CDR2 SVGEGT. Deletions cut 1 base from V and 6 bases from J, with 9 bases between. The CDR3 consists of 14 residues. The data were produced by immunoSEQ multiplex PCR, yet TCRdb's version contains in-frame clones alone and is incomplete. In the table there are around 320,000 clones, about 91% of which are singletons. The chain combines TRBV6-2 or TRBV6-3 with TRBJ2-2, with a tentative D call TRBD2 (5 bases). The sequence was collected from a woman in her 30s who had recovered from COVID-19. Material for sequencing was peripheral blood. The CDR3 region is CASSYYGESGELFF. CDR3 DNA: TGTGCCAGCAGTTACTACGGGGAGTCCGGGGAGCTGTTTTTT.